One sample yielded the 19 T cell receptor beta chains listed below, sequenced in a study of cytomegalovirus exposure and HLA in healthy donors. Primers included in the PCR were 60 Vbeta and 13 Jbeta primers. Profiled with immunoSEQ multiplex PCR; TCRdb holds only in-frame clones, not every one. The table gives 100,000 to 150,000 clones; the top ten clones make up more than 0.8% of it. The specimen sequenced was PBMCs. The receptors come from a man younger than 35 in good health and CMV-seronegative.

The gene calls are TRBV19 and TRBJ2-7; 7 nucleotides align to TRBD1. Trimming removed 4 bases from V and 0 bases from J; junction bases left unmatched: 3. CDR3 length: 14 residues. CDR1 and CDR2 (germline): LNHDA, SQIVND (reference sequence). DNA for the CDR3: TGTGCCAGTAGTACTCGACAGGGCTCCTACGAGCAGTACTTC. As protein: CASSTRQGSYEQYF.

This chain connects TRBV6-1 to TRBJ2-7; possibly TRBD2 for D (6 bases). The germline V gene encodes CDR1 MNHNS and CDR2 SASEGT. Trimming removed 0 bases from V and 1 base from J, with 7 bases in between. The CDR3 extends over 14 amino acids. In DNA form, the CDR3 reads TGTGCCAGCAGTGAAGCGGAGGGGTCCTACGAGCAGTACTTC. This codes for CASSEAEGSYEQYF.

The V gene is TRBV4-2, the J gene TRBJ1-5, with D possibly matching TRBD1 (6 bases). This CDR3 is built from 16 residues. V was clipped by 0 bases and J by 3 bases, with 12 bases between them. The germline V gene encodes CDR1 LGHNA and CDR2 YNFKEQ. The CDR3 loop reads CASSQERGNDNQPQHF. DNA of the CDR3: TGTGCCAGCAGCCAAGAAAGGGGGAATGACAATCAGCCCCAGCATTTT.

The rearrangement links TRBV6-5 to TRBJ2-3, with D possibly matching TRBD2 (6 bases). Germline CDR1 is MNHEY and CDR2 is SVGAGI. The CDR3 totals 16 residues. Trimming left V 4 bases short and J 0 bases short, with 14 bases between. CDR3 protein: CASSWRAGSSTDTQYF. The DNA of the CDR3 is TGTGCCAGCAGTTGGAGAGCGGGTAGTAGCACAGATACGCAGTATTTT.

V gene TRBV28 combines with J gene TRBJ1-5, with D possibly being TRBD1 (5 bases). Germline assignment: CDR1 MDHEN and CDR2 SYDVKM. CDR3 length: 13 amino acids. The germline V and J ends were trimmed by 5 bases and 0 bases, with 5 bases remaining between them. The DNA of the CDR3 is TGTGCCAGCAGTAGGGGTAGCAATCAGCCCCAGCATTTT. Amino acids: CASSRGSNQPQHF.

CDR3 region: CASKAREGGRNRPMNTEAFF. Here the CDR3 DNA reads TGCGCCAGCAAAGCTCGGGAAGGAGGTCGAAACAGACCCATGAACACTGAAGCTTTCTTT. The chain is built from TRBV4-1 and TRBJ1-1; no clear D gene. The V gene lost 7 bases and the J gene lost 0 bases, with 30 bases spanning the gap. There are 20 residues in the CDR3. In germline, CDR1 is MGHRA, CDR2 YSYEKL.

The gene calls are TRBV5-1 and TRBJ2-1; no reliable D call. Germline lookup yields CDR1 SGHRS and CDR2 YFSETQ. The CDR3 spans 13 residues. Deletions cut 0 bases from V and 4 bases from J, with 5 bases between. The CDR3 loop is CASSLGSYNEQFF. The CDR3 nucleotides are TGCGCCAGCAGCTTGGGCAGTTACAATGAGCAGTTCTTC. The variable domain in full, completed from reference TRBV5-1 and TRBJ2-1, reads KAGVTQTPRYLIKTRGQQVTLSCSPISGHRSVSWYQQTPGQGLQFLFEYFSETQRNKGNFPGRFSGRQFSNSRSEMNVSTLELGDSALYLCASSLGSYNEQFFGPGTRLTVL.

The chain couples TRBV30 to TRBJ2-5; TRBD2 might be the D (6 bases). The CDR3 has 12 residues. Germline loops: CDR1 GTSNPN, CDR2 SVGIG (reference sequence). Trimming shortened V by 5 bases and J by 5 bases, and 12 bases separated the two germline ends. The CDR3 region is CAWGDREETQYF. In DNA, the CDR3 is TGTGCCTGGGGCGACCGGGAGGAGACCCAGTACTTC.

This chain links TRBV30 with TRBJ2-7, with D perhaps TRBD2 (5 bases). Trimming removed 8 bases at V and 5 bases at J, with 19 bases between. The CDR3 loop spans 13 amino acids. CDR1 is GTSNPN, CDR2 SVGIG, per germline (reference sequence). CDR3 residues: CAGLQTGTHEQYF. CDR3 nucleotides: TGTGCCGGGCTTCAGACGGGAACTCACGAGCAGTACTTC.

The rearrangement uses TRBV7-3 and TRBJ1-2, with D possibly being TRBD1 (6 bases). The CDR3 sequence is 13 residues long. The germline V gene has CDR1 SGHTA and CDR2 FQGTGA. V lost 5 bases and J lost 7, with 14 bases in between. In nucleotides, the CDR3 is TGTGCCAGCAGCCAACAGGGTCTAGGTGGCTACACCTTC. Protein product: CASSQQGLGGYTF.

About this clone: Other nucleotide sequences in the sample specify the same CDR3. The gene calls are TRBV18 and TRBJ2-7; no clear D gene. Germline V gives CDR1 KGHSH, CDR2 LQKENI. V was shortened by 5 bases and J by 1 base, with 6 bases between the two germline ends. The CDR3 spans 12 residues. The CDR3 DNA sequence: TGTGCCAGCTCAACAGATTCCTACGAGCAGTACTTC. As protein: CASSTDSYEQYF.

The J gene is TRBJ1-5, the V gene TRBV10-3; D is perhaps TRBD1 (5 bases). CDR1 and CDR2 from the germline V gene are ENHRY and SYGVKD. V lost 3 bases to trimming and J lost 0 bases, with 9 bases between them. This CDR3 comprises 15 residues. CDR3: CAISDGGYSNQPQHF. For the CDR3, the DNA is TGTGCCATCAGTGACGGGGGTTATAGCAATCAGCCCCAGCATTTT.

On this clone itself: Other nucleotide sequences in the sample specify the same CDR3. The chain uses TRBV2 and TRBJ1-5, with TRBD1 as a possible D gene (6 bases). This CDR3 has 13 residues. V lost 8 bases and J lost 7, with 15 bases in between. Germline V lookup: CDR1 SNHLY, CDR2 FYNNEI. The CDR3 is CASGGRAPQPQHF. Written as DNA, the CDR3 is TGTGCCAGCGGGGGCAGGGCCCCACAGCCCCAGCATTTT.

This chain joins TRBV5-4 and TRBJ1-4, with a tentative D call TRBD1 (5 bases). There are 14 residues in the CDR3. V was clipped by 5 bases and J by 3 bases, with 11 bases between them. The germline CDR1 and CDR2 sequences are SGHNT and YYREEE (reference sequence). The CDR3 DNA sequence: TGTGCCAGCAGTCCCGGGGGGTCTAATGAAAAACTGTTTTTT. As protein: CASSPGGSNEKLFF.

This rearrangement joins TRBV19 to TRBJ2-1; tentative D call: TRBD2 (6 bases). The CDR3 is 14 residues long. The germline V gene encodes CDR1 LNHDA and CDR2 SQIVND (reference sequence). Trimming stripped 3 bases from V and 8 bases from J, with 14 bases between. The CDR3 DNA follows: TGTGCCAGTAGTATCTTCGGGAGTAGAGATGAGCAGTTCTTC. Translated, it gives CASSIFGSRDEQFF.

The V and J genes are TRBV29-1 and TRBJ1-5; 8 nucleotides agree with TRBD1. Per the germline V gene, CDR1 is SQVTM and CDR2 is ANQGSEA. J lost 6 bases, V lost 4 bases, and 8 bases had no gene match. CDR3 length: 14 amino acids. As DNA, the CDR3 is TGCAGCGTTGTGCTCCAGGGGGCCGGTCAGCCCCAGCATTTT. This encodes CSVVLQGAGQPQHF.

J is TRBJ2-7 and V is TRBV5-1; possibly TRBD2 for D (5 bases). V lost 0 bases, J lost 3 bases, and 13 bases lay in between. This CDR3 has 15 amino acids. Germline loops: CDR1 SGHRS, CDR2 YFSETQ. The CDR3 here is CASSLALGRDYEQYF. The CDR3 DNA reads TGCGCCAGCAGCTTGGCACTAGGTCGAGACTACGAGCAGTACTTC.

This chain joins TRBV19 and TRBJ2-7; D is possibly TRBD2 (5 bases). In germline, CDR1 is LNHDA, CDR2 SQIVND (reference sequence). The CDR3 runs to 15 residues. Trimming shortened V by 6 bases and J by 1 base, and 16 bases separated the two germline ends. CDR3 protein: CASRVEGIDSYEQYF. Here the CDR3 DNA reads TGTGCCAGTAGGGTTGAGGGAATCGATTCCTACGAGCAGTACTTC.

V gene TRBV19 combines with J gene TRBJ2-5, with 8 bases matching TRBD2. V lost 3 bases and J lost 0; bases outside the gene matches: 9. Germline V gene lookup returns CDR1 LNHDA and CDR2 SQIVND (reference sequence). This CDR3 region has 17 residues. In DNA form, the CDR3 reads TGTGCCAGTAGTATTGGGTCTAGCGGGTCGTACCAAGAGACCCAGTACTTC. Translating it yields CASSIGSSGSYQETQYF.